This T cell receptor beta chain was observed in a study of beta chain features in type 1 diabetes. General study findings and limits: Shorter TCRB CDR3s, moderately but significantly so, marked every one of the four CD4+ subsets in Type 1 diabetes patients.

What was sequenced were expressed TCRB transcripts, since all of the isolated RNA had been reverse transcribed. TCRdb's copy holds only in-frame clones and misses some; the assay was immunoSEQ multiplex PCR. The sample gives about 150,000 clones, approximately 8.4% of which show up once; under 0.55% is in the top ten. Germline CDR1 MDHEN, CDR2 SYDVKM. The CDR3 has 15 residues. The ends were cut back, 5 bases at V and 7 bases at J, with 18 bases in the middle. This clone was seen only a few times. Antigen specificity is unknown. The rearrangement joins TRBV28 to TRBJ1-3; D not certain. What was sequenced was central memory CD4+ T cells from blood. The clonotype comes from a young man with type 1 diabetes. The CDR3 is CASSPPSPGRNTIYF. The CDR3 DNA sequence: TGTGCCAGCAGTCCTCCATCCCCAGGAAGGAACACCATATATTTT.